These 24 T cell receptor beta chains share one sample of origin, sequenced in a study of tumor-infiltrating lymphocytes in primary liver carcinoma. From around 0.5 ug of total RNA, TCR beta-specific cDNA was reverse-transcribed using a constant-region primer. Slightly modified ARM-PCR served as the procedure for the TCR beta libraries. These libraries came from three rounds of nested multiplex PCR. Amplification in the first two PCR rounds was performed using TRBV1-TRBV30 forward primers and a C-beta reverse primer for approximately 10 cycles each. TCRdb independently ran MiXCR on the multiplex PCR reads; one entry per CDR3 protein. The sample has more than 150,000 distinct CDR3 sequences, 50% to 75% seen once. The study extracted blood RNA from unsorted whole blood and also extracted germline DNA. The sample consisted of peripheral blood. The receptors were gathered from a man aged 40-49 years with primary liver carcinoma and hepatitis B virus infection.

About this clonotype itself: One end of the junction does not line up with germline, which may come from a read error. The chain links TRBV11-2 to TRBJ2-3; D is ambiguous. The CDR3 contains 14 residues. The germline V gene encodes CDR1 SGHAT and CDR2 FQNNGV. CDR3 DNA sequence: TGTGCCAGCAGCTTAGAGGGCAGCAAGGATACGCAGTACTTT. Encoded protein: CASSLEGSKDTQYF.

The chain couples TRBV29-1 to TRBJ2-2; D tentatively reads TRBD1 or TRBD2 (5 bases each). Germline values: CDR1 SQVTM, CDR2 ANQGSEA. The germline V and J ends were trimmed by 4 bases and 3 bases, with 9 bases remaining between them. The CDR3 spans 13 residues. CDR3 coding DNA: TGCAGCGTTGGACGGGACCACACCGGGGAGCTGTTTTTT. This gives the protein CSVGRDHTGELFF.

In regard to this clonotype: Germline and junction disagree at one end, which may indicate a read error. The CDR3 spells CSVDDISSTYTQYF. In DNA form, the CDR3 reads TGCAGCGTTGACGATATTTCAAGCACATATACGCAGTATTTT. V usage is TRBV29-1 and J usage is TRBJ2-3; D gene ambiguous. The CDR3 sequence is 14 residues long. The V gene's germline CDR1 is SQVTM and CDR2 ANQGSEA.

The V and J genes are TRBV6-6 and TRBJ2-6, with D perhaps matching TRBD1 or TRBD2 (5 bases each). The CDR3 consists of 18 residues. The V gene's germline CDR1 is MNHNY and CDR2 SVGAGI (reference sequence). The V and J ends lost 0 bases and 4 bases respectively, with 16 bases between them. CDR3 sequence reads: CASSYSQGRTSGANVLTF. Written as DNA, the CDR3 is TGTGCCAGCAGTTACTCCCAGGGCAGGACTTCGGGGGCCAACGTCCTGACTTTC.

J is TRBJ1-1 and V is TRBV30; TRBD1 aligns across 8 bases. This CDR3 is built from 13 residues. With 7 bases clipped from V and 2 bases from J, the junction kept 6 bases outside the gene matches. CDR1 and CDR2 (germline): GTSNPN, SVGIG (reference sequence). The CDR3 sequence is CAYRTGPNTEAFF. DNA of the CDR3: TGTGCCTACCGGACAGGGCCAAACACTGAAGCTTTCTTT. Supplemented by reference TRBV30 and TRBJ1-1, the full variable domain reads SQTIHQWPATLVQPVGSPLSLECTVEGTSNPNLYWYRQAAGRGLQLLFYSVGIGQISSEVPQNLSASRPQDRQFILSSKKLLLSDSGFYLCAYRTGPNTEAFFGQGTRLTVV.

The chain carries TRBV29-1 and TRBJ1-1; D call uncertain. CDR3 size: 13 residues. CDR1 and CDR2 (germline): SQVTM, ANQGSEA. CDR3 residues: CGAWETRDTEAFF. The CDR3 nucleotides read TGCGGCGCCTGGGAGACGAGGGACACTGAAGCTTTCTTT.

A word on this clonotype: One end of the junction does not line up with germline, which may come from a read error. CDR3 in amino acids: CGVGVEGYGYTF. CDR3 bases: TGCGGCGTTGGGGTAGAGGGCTATGGTTACACCTTC. The gene calls are TRBV29-1 and TRBJ1-2; the D is unclear. Germline V gene lookup returns CDR1 SQVTM and CDR2 ANQGSEA. CDR3 length equals 12 residues. The complete variable domain, with remaining parts taken from reference TRBV29-1 and TRBJ1-2, reads SAVISQKPSRDICQRGTSLTIQCQVDSQVTMMFWYRQQPGQSLTLIATANQGSEATYESGFVIDKFPISRPNLTFSTLTVSNMSPEDSSIYLCGVGVEGYGYTFGSGTRLTVV.

With regard to this clonotype: A read error is likely, as this CDR3 ends without the conserved phenylalanine or tryptophan. The CDR3 DNA reads as TGTGCCTGGAGTACTCAGGGTAACACTGAAGCTTTCATT. This codes for CAWSTQGNTEAFI. The gene calls are TRBV30 and TRBJ1-1; weak D call: TRBD1 (5 bases). Between the trimmed V and J ends, which lost 2 bases and 2 bases, there was a span of 9 bases. This CDR3 has 13 residues. Germline values: CDR1 GTSNPN, CDR2 SVGIG (reference sequence).

The chain recombines TRBV5-1 with TRBJ2-7; D possibly corresponds to TRBD1 (5 bases). Between the trimmed V and J ends, which lost 3 bases and 6 bases, there was a span of 19 bases. This CDR3 has 15 amino acids. Germline CDR1 and CDR2: SGHRS and YFSETQ. In DNA form, the CDR3 reads TGCGCCAGCAGCTCCATGGGGCTATCCCCCGGCGAGCAGTACTTC. Its protein is CASSSMGLSPGEQYF.

Comments on this clonotype: A read error may be the cause here, since a much bigger clone is one base away. The V gene is TRBV5-5, the J gene TRBJ2-3; D is uncertain. The J call is in doubt because the DNA end fits TRBJ1-5 better. Germline V gene sequence: CDR1 SGHKS, CDR2 YYEKEE (reference sequence). This CDR3 is built from 16 residues. DNA of the CDR3: TGTGCCAGCAGCATTAGCGGGAGGGCCGGCACAGATACGCAGCATTTT. Residues: CASSISGRAGTDTQHF.

The chain has TRBV28 and TRBJ2-4; D unresolved. This CDR3 has 12 residues. V was trimmed by 10 bases and J by 5 bases, leaving 12 bases between them. Germline values: CDR1 MDHEN, CDR2 SYDVKM. The CDR3 protein is CAINTLENIQYF. CDR3 in DNA: TGTGCCATCAATACGCTTGAAAACATTCAGTACTTC.

Notes on this clonotype: A much larger clone differs by one base, so this may be a read error. V usage is TRBV29-1 and J usage is TRBJ2-7; TRBD1 is a possible D gene (6 bases). V lost 8 bases to trimming and J lost 0 bases, with 17 bases between them. CDR1 is SQVTM and CDR2 is ANQGSEA in the germline V gene. The CDR3 spans 14 residues. Here the CDR3 reads CSIAGTRSSYEQYF. In DNA, the CDR3 is TGCAGCATTGCCGGGACAAGGAGCTCCTACGAGCAGTACTTC.

This chain connects TRBV6-5 to TRBJ2-3; TRBD1 agrees at 7 bases. The J segment lost 2 bases and the V segment lost 3 bases, leaving 5 bases of the junction unmatched. Per germline, CDR1 MNHEY and CDR2 SVGAGI. The CDR3 has 15 residues. Here the CDR3 DNA reads TGTGCCAGCAGTTATAGGGGGCGAAACACAGATACGCAGTATTTT. Translated, it gives CASSYRGRNTDTQYF.

This clonotype was observed a single time. No conserved phenylalanine or tryptophan is present at the end of the CDR3, so a read error is the likely explanation. The chain carries TRBV11-2 and TRBJ2-7; no reliable D call. CDR3 length equals 14 residues. The germline CDR1 and CDR2 sequences are SGHAT and FQNNGV. This chain's CDR3 is CTSSLTDGVYEQYI. The CDR3 DNA sequence: TGTACCAGCAGCCTAACCGACGGAGTCTACGAGCAGTACATC.

This clonotype was observed a handful of times. The J gene is TRBJ2-7, the V gene TRBV30; TRBD1 matches 8 bases. Germline lookup yields CDR1 GTSNPN and CDR2 SVGIG (reference sequence). V shed 8 bases and J 6 bases; nucleotides not matched to a gene: 9. This CDR3 spans 12 amino acids. The CDR3 nucleotides read TGTGCCGGCCAGACAGGGGTCTCCGAGCAGTACTTC. As protein: CAGQTGVSEQYF.

The rearrangement uses TRBV4-1 and TRBJ2-1; TRBD2 aligns across 7 bases. The CDR3 has 15 residues. Trimming at V came to 3 bases and at J to 0 bases, leaving 2 bases not matched to a gene. The V gene's germline CDR1 is MGHRA and CDR2 YSYEKL. Written as DNA, the CDR3 is TGCGCCAGCAGCCAGCGGGAGTCCTCCTACAATGAGCAGTTCTTC. Translated, it gives CASSQRESSYNEQFF.

For this clonotype: A much larger clone is a single base away; this may be a read error. The CDR3 region is CSAAGTRGRAQETQYF. The CDR3 DNA is TGCAGCGCTGCAGGTACTAGAGGGAGAGCTCAAGAGACCCAGTACTTC. The chain employs TRBV29-1 and TRBJ2-5, with D maybe TRBD2 (5 bases). Trimming pared 7 bases from V and 2 bases from J, leaving 23 bases between. The CDR3 contains 16 residues. The V gene's germline CDR1 is SQVTM and CDR2 ANQGSEA. The variable domain in full, with the rest retrieved from reference TRBV29-1 and TRBJ2-5, is SAVISQKPSRDICQRGTSLTIQCQVDSQVTMMFWYRQQPGQSLTLIATANQGSEATYESGFVIDKFPISRPNLTFSTLTVSNMSPEDSSIYLCSAAGTRGRAQETQYFGPGTRLLVL.

The chain is built from TRBV11-2 and TRBJ2-3; D uncertain. Germline V gives CDR1 SGHAT, CDR2 FQNNGV. The CDR3 runs to 14 residues. V lost 5 bases, J lost 0 bases, and 9 bases lay in between. The CDR3 bases are TGTGCCAGCAGCCCTTCATCTAGCACAGATACGCAGTATTTT. It specifies CASSPSSSTDTQYF. Full variable domain (outside the CDR3, taken from reference TRBV11-2 and TRBJ2-3): EAGVAQSPRYKIIEKRQSVAFWCNPISGHATLYWYQQILGQGPKLLIQFQNNGVVDDSQLPKDRFSAERLKGVDSTLKIQPAKLEDSAVYLCASSPSSSTDTQYFGPGTRLTVL.

This clonotype was observed once. Since the CDR3 does not end with the conserved phenylalanine or tryptophan, this likely comes from a read error. This rearrangement joins TRBV28 to TRBJ1-5, with 12 bases identical to TRBD1. CDR3 length: 15 amino acids. V gave up 4 bases and J gave up 6 bases; unmatched junction bases: 4. Per germline, CDR1 MDHEN and CDR2 SYDVKM. The CDR3 coding sequence is TGTGCCAGCAGTTCCGGGACAGGGGGCTCTCAGCCCCAGCATCTT. It encodes CASSSGTGGSQPQHL.

In this sample, this clonotype turned up a few times. CDR3 nucleotide sequence: TGTGCCAGCAGTCCCCAGGTGGGGCCTGGAAACACCATATATTTT. It is translated as CASSPQVGPGNTIYF. The chain is built from TRBV12-3 or TRBV12-4 and TRBJ1-3; tentatively, D is TRBD1 (5 bases). Trimming pared 5 bases from V and 2 bases from J, leaving 13 bases between. The CDR3 totals 15 residues.

Many counts were recorded for this clonotype. The rearrangement joins TRBV11-2 to TRBJ1-6, with a tentative D call TRBD1 (5 bases). CDR3 length: 11 amino acids. Trimming left V 4 bases short and J 14 bases short, with 9 bases between. Germline V gives CDR1 SGHAT, CDR2 FQNNGV. CDR3 nucleotides: TGTGCCAGCAGCTCCGGGGGGTCCCTCCACTTT. It is translated as CASSSGGSLHF.

The table lists this clonotype with a few counts. This chain uses TRBV29-1 with TRBJ2-5; 11 nucleotides line up with TRBD2. CDR1 and CDR2 from the germline V gene are SQVTM and ANQGSEA. This CDR3 is built from 14 residues. After removal of 6 bases from V and 4 bases from J, the junction contained 7 bases not matched to a gene. The chain's CDR3 is CSVGGLAERETQYF. The CDR3 bases are TGCAGCGTGGGGGGACTAGCGGAAAGAGAGACCCAGTACTTC.

This clonotype was counted between two and nine times. The chain has TRBV5-6 and TRBJ2-3; D may be TRBD1 or TRBD2 (6 bases each). CDR3 length: 14 amino acids. CDR1 is SGHDT and CDR2 is YYEEEE in the germline V gene. With 4 bases removed from V and 8 bases from J, the gap between germline ends came to 17 bases. The DNA of the CDR3 is TGTGCCAGCAGCGCGGGACACCTAGGCGGTACGCAGTATTTT. This sequence encodes CASSAGHLGGTQYF.

The chain has TRBV6-1 and TRBJ2-7, with a tentative D call TRBD1 (5 bases). The CDR3 is 15 residues long. The V and J ends lost 5 bases and 5 bases respectively, with 19 bases between them. CDR1 is MNHNS, CDR2 SASEGT, per germline. Here the CDR3 DNA reads TGTGCCAGCAGTCCAGACAGCTCCCAGGCCCACGAGCAGTACTTC. This encodes CASSPDSSQAHEQYF.